This T cell receptor (beta chain) was sequenced in a study of CD8 T cells in ankylosing spondylitis. TCRdb redid the calling of the 5' RACE reads with MiXCR, one entry per CDR3 protein. The data show fewer than 500,000 distinct CDR3 sequences, with roughly 26% seen just once and 0.89% held by the top ten. This clonotype was counted ten times or more. No antigen is known for it. Between the trimmed V and J ends, which lost 5 bases and 7 bases, there was a span of 18 bases. CDR3 length: 15 amino acids. Regarding the study as a whole: Relatively rare in peripheral blood, disease-linked clones were also CD8+. Earlier reports found some motif variants in synovial fluid and blood in reactive arthritis. Blood from ankylosing spondylitis patients appeared to carry a characteristic roughly 8-variant TCR beta motif. Within matched ankylosing spondylitis synovial fluid, disease-linked clones were reportedly significantly enriched.

The sample consisted of blood, either unsorted or a sorted T cell fraction (not recorded which). V gene TRBV12-3 or TRBV12-4 combines with J gene TRBJ1-5; possibly TRBD1 for D (6 bases). The receptor was derived from a male donor with ankylosing spondylitis. The CDR3 DNA is TGTGCCAGCAGTCTACACGGAGCAGGGGAGCAGCCCCAGCATTTT. Translating gives CASSLHGAGEQPQHF.